Below are 31 T cell receptor beta chains sequenced from a single sample in a study of cytomegalovirus exposure and HLA in healthy donors. 13 Jbeta primers and 60 Vbeta primers were used for the PCR. Sequencing was performed with immunoSEQ multiplex PCR; in TCRdb, only in-frame clones are kept and a portion is missing. The sample lists about 140,000 clones; more than 70% were seen once. Sequencing used PBMCs. These receptors came from a man aged 45-60 years in good health and CMV-seronegative.

V is TRBV5-6 and J is TRBJ1-4; 9 nucleotides line up with TRBD1. In germline, CDR1 is SGHDT, CDR2 YYEEEE. The CDR3 extends over 16 amino acids. V gave up 3 bases and J gave up 7 bases; unmatched junction bases: 10. The CDR3 spells CASSSDTGGAGEKLFF. Here the CDR3 DNA reads TGTGCCAGCAGCTCGGATACAGGGGGCGCGGGTGAAAAACTGTTTTTT.

V is TRBV6-1 and J is TRBJ2-7, with 7 bases matching TRBD1. CDR3 length equals 15 residues. The V segment lost 4 bases and the J segment 1 base; nucleotides outside the gene matches: 7. Germline V gene sequence: CDR1 MNHNS, CDR2 SASEGT. CDR3 amino acids: CASSARQGLSYEQYF. CDR3 nucleotides: TGTGCCAGCAGTGCAAGACAGGGTTTATCCTACGAGCAGTACTTC.

V usage is TRBV6-1 and J usage is TRBJ1-4; no reliable D call. The ends were cut back, 7 bases at V and 2 bases at J, with 5 bases in the middle. CDR1 is MNHNS, CDR2 SASEGT, per germline. The CDR3 contains 12 residues. CDR3 in amino acids: CASKHTNEKLFF. The CDR3 coding sequence is TGTGCCAGCAAGCATACTAATGAAAAACTGTTTTTT.

This chain links TRBV7-7 with TRBJ2-1, with TRBD1 matching 7 bases. J lost 7 bases, V lost 5 bases, and 2 bases had no gene match. CDR3 length: 12 residues. Germline lookup yields CDR1 SSHAT and CDR2 FNYEAQ (reference sequence). CDR3 in DNA: TGTGCCAGCAGCAAGACAGGGAATGAGCAGTTCTTC. It specifies CASSKTGNEQFF.

This rearrangement joins TRBV19 to TRBJ2-1, with unresolved D. This CDR3 comprises 16 residues. Germline V gene sequence: CDR1 LNHDA, CDR2 SQIVND (reference sequence). Trimming stripped 5 bases from V and 7 bases from J, with 21 bases between. The CDR3 DNA follows: TGTGCCAGTAGTCCCCGACGACTGGCGCCGCCGAATGAGCAGTTCTTC. Protein product: CASSPRRLAPPNEQFF.

V is TRBV7-2 and J is TRBJ2-7; 8 bases align to TRBD1. The CDR3 is 16 amino acids. J was trimmed by 3 bases and V by 2 bases; bases with no gene match: 9. Germline-derived CDR1 and CDR2 are SGHTA and FQGNSA. The CDR3, as DNA: TGTGCCAGCAGCTTATCCCCGGACAGGGCAGGCTACGAGCAGTACTTC. It specifies CASSLSPDRAGYEQYF.

The table lists this clone with a few counts. The chain combines TRBV7-8 with TRBJ2-5; TRBD1 agrees at 9 bases. CDR3 length: 19 amino acids. From germline, CDR1 is SGHVS and CDR2 FQNEAQ. Trimming removed 4 bases from V and 1 base from J; junction bases left unmatched: 16. DNA of the CDR3: TGTGCCAGCAGCTCGAGGGATCCATACAGGGGGCTTATCCAAGAGACCCAGTACTTC. It codes for CASSSRDPYRGLIQETQYF.

This sequence joins TRBV10-1 and TRBJ1-6; 8 bases agree with TRBD1. Germline-derived CDR1 and CDR2 are WNHNN and SYGVQD (reference sequence). The CDR3 has 13 amino acids. V gave up 8 bases and J gave up 6 bases; unmatched junction bases: 3. The CDR3 DNA is TGCGCCAGCTCGGGACAGGTTAATTCACCCCTCCACTTT. Protein sequence: CASSGQVNSPLHF.

This chain links TRBV6-1 with TRBJ1-2; TRBD1 is a possible D gene (5 bases). Trimming removed 0 bases from V and 8 bases from J, with 10 bases in between. CDR3 length: 13 residues. The V gene's germline CDR1 is MNHNS and CDR2 SASEGT. CDR3 loop: CASSEAGGPGYTF. CDR3 DNA: TGTGCCAGCAGTGAAGCGGGGGGACCCGGCTACACCTTC.

This sequence joins TRBV6-5 and TRBJ2-5, with a tentative D call TRBD1 (8 bases). Germline values: CDR1 MNHEY, CDR2 SVGAGI. The CDR3 is 13 amino acids. The ends were cut back, 6 bases at V and 4 bases at J, with 12 bases in the middle. In nucleotides, the CDR3 is TGTGCCAGCAGACAGGGGGGGCGAGAGACCCAGTACTTC. Encoded protein: CASRQGGRETQYF.

The gene calls are TRBV11-3 and TRBJ1-6, with 7 bases identical to TRBD1. The germline CDR1 and CDR2 sequences are SGHNT and YENEEA. V lost 3 bases and J lost 6; bases outside the gene matches: 8. CDR3 length: 16 amino acids. The CDR3 nucleotides read TGTGCCAGCAGCTTTACCACAGGGGATAGTAATTCACCCCTCCACTTT. It is translated as CASSFTTGDSNSPLHF. The whole variable domain, remainder taken from reference TRBV11-3 and TRBJ1-6, is EAGVVQSPRYKIIEKKQPVAFWCNPISGHNTLYWYLQNLGQGPELLIRYENEEAVDDSQLPKDRFSAERLKGVDSTLKIQPAELGDSAVYLCASSFTTGDSNSPLHFGNGTRLTVT.

V usage is TRBV29-1 and J usage is TRBJ1-3; the match to TRBD1 covers 9 bases. Trimming cost V 6 bases and J 4 bases; bases outside gene matches: 7. The length of the CDR3 is 14 residues. Per the germline V gene, CDR1 is SQVTM and CDR2 is ANQGSEA. The CDR3 DNA reads as TGCAGCGTCTCCTCCGGGACAGGGGGAAACACCATATATTTT. The encoded protein is CSVSSGTGGNTIYF.

This chain connects TRBV6-6 to TRBJ1-1, with D maybe TRBD1 (5 bases). CDR1 is MNHNY and CDR2 is SVGAGI in the germline V gene (reference sequence). Trimming took off 8 bases at V and 5 bases at J, with 18 bases between the two ends. CDR3 length: 14 residues. The CDR3 protein is CASGGADPWTEAFF. CDR3 nucleotide sequence: TGTGCCAGCGGAGGGGCCGACCCTTGGACTGAAGCTTTCTTT.

The chain links TRBV10-3 to TRBJ2-1, with TRBD2 identical over 8 bases. The CDR3 extends over 16 amino acids. CDR1 and CDR2 from the germline V gene are ENHRY and SYGVKD. V lost 7 bases to trimming and J lost 4 bases; unmatched junction nucleotides: 12. DNA for the CDR3: TGTGCCATCATTCCCTCAGCGGGGGCAGAATACAATGAGCAGTTCTTC. Translated: CAIIPSAGAEYNEQFF.

The rearrangement joins TRBV5-6 to TRBJ1-2; the match to TRBD1 covers 7 bases. The CDR3 consists of 14 residues. Germline V CDR1 and CDR2: SGHDT, YYEEEE. Germline trimming cut 4 bases from V and 7 bases from J; bases unmatched to any gene: 10. The CDR3 protein is CASSTPDRRGGYTF. CDR3 nucleotide sequence: TGTGCCAGCAGCACTCCGGACAGGAGGGGTGGCTACACCTTC.

The gene calls are TRBV6-5 and TRBJ2-7, with D possibly being TRBD1 (6 bases). Germline-derived CDR1 and CDR2 are MNHEY and SVGAGI. The V end lost 5 bases, the J end lost 5 bases, and 16 bases lay between the germline ends. This CDR3 has 14 amino acids. The CDR3 region has the DNA TGTGCCAGCAGTCAATCAACCGGACAGAACGAGCAGTACTTC. Amino acids: CASSQSTGQNEQYF.

DNA for the CDR3: TGTGCCATCAGTGAGTCGGTAGCGGGGCTAACCGGGCATACGCAGTATTTT. Amino acid sequence: CAISESVAGLTGHTQYF. The chain uses TRBV10-3 and TRBJ2-3; TRBD2 matches 8 bases. V dropped 0 bases and J dropped 7; count of bases not matched to a gene: 12. CDR1 and CDR2 (germline): ENHRY, SYGVKD. The CDR3 sequence is 17 residues long.

The chain joins TRBV5-6 to TRBJ2-5, with a possible D match to TRBD2 (6 bases). Germline values: CDR1 SGHDT, CDR2 YYEEEE. V was shortened by 3 bases and J by 2 bases, with 17 bases between the two germline ends. The CDR3 extends over 16 amino acids. CDR3 region: CASSSLTAGIQETQYF. For the CDR3, the DNA is TGTGCCAGCAGCTCGCTGACAGCGGGTATACAAGAGACCCAGTACTTC.

J is TRBJ2-3 and V is TRBV2, with 11 nucleotides matching TRBD1. V was pared by 2 bases and J by 4 bases, with 5 bases of the junction left unmatched. The CDR3 runs to 16 residues. In germline, CDR1 is SNHLY, CDR2 FYNNEI. CDR3 in DNA: TGTGCCAGCAGTGAAAGCAAGGGACAGGGGGCAGATACGCAGTATTTT. Its translation: CASSESKGQGADTQYF.

This rearrangement joins TRBV5-1 to TRBJ1-2; the match to TRBD1 covers 10 bases. J lost 8 bases, V lost 4 bases, and 14 bases had no gene match. The CDR3 totals 16 residues. The germline V gene encodes CDR1 SGHRS and CDR2 YFSETQ. The DNA for the CDR3 is TGCGCCAGCAGCGGGACAGGGGCTGAAACTTCGGGGGGCTACACCTTC. Amino acid sequence: CASSGTGAETSGGYTF. The whole variable domain, remainder taken from reference TRBV5-1 and TRBJ1-2, is KAGVTQTPRYLIKTRGQQVTLSCSPISGHRSVSWYQQTPGQGLQFLFEYFSETQRNKGNFPGRFSGRQFSNSRSEMNVSTLELGDSALYLCASSGTGAETSGGYTFGSGTRLTVV.

V gene TRBV5-1 combines with J gene TRBJ1-1, with 9 positions matching TRBD1. There are 16 residues in the CDR3. After removal of 4 bases from V and 6 bases from J, the junction contained 13 bases not matched to a gene. CDR1 is SGHRS and CDR2 is YFSETQ in the germline V gene. The CDR3 DNA reads TGCGCCAGCAGCGCGGGACAGGGACCCGTCGGGGCTGAAGCTTTCTTT. Translated: CASSAGQGPVGAEAFF.

The chain couples TRBV4-2 to TRBJ2-4, with 9 bases matching TRBD2. The trim removed 3 bases at V and 0 bases at J, leaving 21 bases unmatched. The germline CDR1 and CDR2 sequences are LGHNA and YNFKEQ. The CDR3 is 22 amino acids. CDR3 sequence reads: CASSQVGRRGASGARAKNIQYF. CDR3 sequence (DNA): TGTGCCAGCAGCCAGGTAGGAAGAAGGGGGGCTAGCGGGGCAAGAGCCAAAAACATTCAGTACTTC.

This clone was counted a single time. DNA of the CDR3: TGTGCCAGCAGCTTGGGCGCGGGTGAAGCTTTCTTT. Its translation: CASSLGAGEAFF. J is TRBJ1-1 and V is TRBV5-5; unclear D gene. The CDR3 sequence is 12 residues long. Germline CDR1 SGHKS, CDR2 YYEKEE (reference sequence). Trimming took 0 bases from V and 7 from J, leaving 7 bases between them.

This chain connects TRBV7-9 to TRBJ1-1, with TRBD1 matching over 8 bases. Germline V gene sequence: CDR1 SEHNR, CDR2 FQNEAQ (reference sequence). There are 13 residues in the CDR3. V lost 5 bases, J lost 11 bases, and 10 bases stayed unmatched. The CDR3 reads CASSPRQGPRAFF. The CDR3 nucleotides are TGTGCCAGCAGCCCAAGACAGGGGCCGAGGGCTTTCTTT.

The gene calls are TRBV5-1 and TRBJ1-1, with D unresolved. Germline-derived CDR1 and CDR2 are SGHRS and YFSETQ. Deletions cut 3 bases from V and 2 bases from J, with 8 bases between. The CDR3 loop spans 13 amino acids. In DNA form, the CDR3 reads TGCGCCAGCAGCTCCGGGATAAACACTGAAGCTTTCTTT. Its translation is CASSSGINTEAFF.

CDR3 amino acids: CASRDRGTAEQYF. In DNA form, the CDR3 reads TGTGCCAGCAGGGACAGGGGGACCGCCGAGCAGTACTTC. The chain couples TRBV6-1 to TRBJ2-7; 10 bases are shared with TRBD1. The CDR3 contains 13 residues. Trimming removed 6 bases from V and 6 bases from J; junction bases left unmatched: 5. Germline assignment: CDR1 MNHNS and CDR2 SASEGT.

J is TRBJ2-3 and V is TRBV19, with D perhaps TRBD1 (6 bases). Between the trimmed V and J ends, which lost 9 bases and 6 bases, there was a span of 13 bases. The CDR3 length is 12 residues. Germline V gene sequence: CDR1 LNHDA, CDR2 SQIVND (reference sequence). CDR3 in DNA: TGTGCCAGCAGGGGCCCCGTCGATACGCAGTATTTT. Translated, it gives CASRGPVDTQYF.

The V call is TRBV5-1, the J call TRBJ2-3; D is perhaps TRBD1 (5 bases). The germline V and J ends were trimmed by 3 bases and 5 bases, with 10 bases remaining between them. CDR3 length equals 13 residues. Per germline, CDR1 SGHRS and CDR2 YFSETQ. The CDR3 DNA reads TGCGCCAGCAGCTCGAGACAGCTAGATACGCAGTATTTT. Translated: CASSSRQLDTQYF.

The V and J genes are TRBV2 and TRBJ2-5, with 10 bases lining up with TRBD2. The CDR3 has 14 amino acids. The germline V gene has CDR1 SNHLY and CDR2 FYNNEI. Unmatched junction bases numbered 5, after V lost 6 bases and J lost 4 bases. The chain's CDR3 is CASRASGSGETQYF. The CDR3 bases are TGTGCCAGCAGGGCTAGCGGGAGTGGAGAGACCCAGTACTTC.

As to this clone: One end of the junction is discordant with germline, which a read error may explain. The chain uses TRBV5-1 and TRBJ2-7; TRBD2 might be the D (6 bases). CDR3 length: 13 residues. The germline V gene encodes CDR1 SGHRS and CDR2 YFSETQ. CDR3 DNA: TGCGCCAGCAGCCGGCAAATCGACGGGGACTGGAACTTC. It codes for CASSRQIDGDWNF.

J is TRBJ2-3 and V is TRBV11-2; 10 bases align to TRBD2. Germline assignment: CDR1 SGHAT and CDR2 FQNNGV. The CDR3 is 15 residues long. The V and J ends lost 6 bases and 0 bases, in that order; junction bases with no gene match: 3. CDR3 in amino acids: CASRRGLASTDTQYF. The CDR3 DNA reads as TGTGCCAGCAGGCGGGGACTAGCGAGCACAGATACGCAGTATTTT.